Each of the 30 T cell receptor beta chains below was sequenced from the same sample in a study of T cells in Graves' hyperthyroidism and ophthalmopathy (dated by TCRdb to between 2018 and 2021). The method behind the library was multiplex PCR. The instrument was an Illumina HiSeq 2000. The TCR beta CDR3 regions were amplified from RNA transcripts. The first round of RT-PCR for the TCR CDR3 was performed with the HTBI primer set and the Qiagen OneStep RT-PCR kit. TCRdb ran its own pipeline on the public reads, namely fastp trimming at Q25 and MiXCR clone calling, and kept in-frame beta chains. Under each unique CDR3 protein, matching rows form one entry showing the most common genes and DNA. In this sample the table shows 600,000 to 650,000 distinct CDR3 sequences, less than 25% of which occur a single time. 34% of the sample belongs to the ten largest clones. Sequenced input: blood. These receptors were collected from a man between 25 and 39 years old with Graves' ophthalmopathy.

This clonotype was seen many times. The rearrangement uses TRBV20-1 and TRBJ1-6, with TRBD1 identical over 7 bases. J was trimmed by 7 bases and V by 0 bases; bases with no gene match: 6. Germline V gene sequence: CDR1 DFQATT, CDR2 SNEGSKA (reference sequence). This CDR3 comprises 15 residues. This CDR3 is CSARDQTGRNSPLHF. Written as DNA, the CDR3 is TGCAGTGCTAGAGATCAGACAGGGAGGAATTCACCCCTCCACTTT.

In its sample, this clonotype was seen a few times. The chain links TRBV9 to TRBJ2-1, with 8 bases that match TRBD2. CDR1 SGDLS and CDR2 YYNGEE come from the germline V gene. Losses at the gene ends were 1 base for V and 8 bases for J; bases not matched to a gene: 5. The CDR3 runs to 14 residues. In DNA form, the CDR3 reads TGTGCCAGCAGCGTACTCGGGAGGGCGGATGAGCAGTTCTTC. Translating gives CASSVLGRADEQFF.

This clonotype has just one count. V usage is TRBV20-1 and J usage is TRBJ2-2; 11 bases line up with TRBD2. Germline CDR1 DFQATT, CDR2 SNEGSKA (reference sequence). This CDR3 comprises 15 residues. V gave up 3 bases and J gave up 5 bases; unmatched junction bases: 5. In DNA, the CDR3 is TGCAGTGCTAGCCCCGGGACTAGCGGAACCGGGGAGCTGTTTTTT. Translated, it gives CSASPGTSGTGELFF.

The chain is built from TRBV11-3 and TRBJ2-7; D remains unclear. Germline lookup yields CDR1 SGHNT and CDR2 YENEEA. The CDR3 consists of 12 residues. Trimming left V 6 bases short and J 9 bases short, with 15 bases between. For the CDR3, the DNA is TGTGCCAGCAGTCGCAATCTCCGCGGGCAGTACTTC. Its translation: CASSRNLRGQYF.

In this sample, this clonotype turned up many times. The chain joins TRBV7-8 to TRBJ2-1, with 9 bases matching TRBD2. Trimming took 5 bases from V and 8 from J; bases not matched to a gene: 13. Germline CDR1 and CDR2: SGHVS and FQNEAQ. The CDR3 has 16 residues. CDR3 loop: CASSGFSGSPLDEQFF. The CDR3 DNA is TGTGCCAGCAGCGGTTTTAGCGGGAGCCCCTTGGATGAGCAGTTCTTC. Full variable domain (outside the CDR3, taken from reference TRBV7-8 and TRBJ2-1): GAGVSQSPRYKVAKRGQDVALRCDPISGHVSLFWYQQALGQGPEFLTYFQNEAQLDKSGLPSDRFFAERPEGSVSTLKIQRTQQEDSAVYLCASSGFSGSPLDEQFFGPGTRLTVL.

In this sample, this clonotype turned up a few times. The chain is built from TRBV28 and TRBJ2-5, with 11 bases aligning to TRBD2. V lost 6 bases and J lost 1; bases outside the gene matches: 7. Per the germline V gene, CDR1 is MDHEN and CDR2 is SYDVKM. The CDR3 is 16 residues long. The CDR3 reads CASRMLAGGSQETQYF. The DNA of the CDR3 is TGTGCCAGCAGGATGCTAGCGGGAGGTTCCCAAGAGACCCAGTACTTC.

Ten or more counts support this clonotype. The V gene is TRBV27, the J gene TRBJ2-2; TRBD2 aligns across 7 bases. Per germline, CDR1 MNHEY and CDR2 SMNVEV (reference sequence). The J segment lost 0 bases and the V segment lost 4 bases, leaving 11 bases of the junction unmatched. This CDR3 spans 18 amino acids. The CDR3 nucleotides read TGTGCCAGCAGTTCCCACGAACGACTAGCCGCGAACACCGGGGAGCTGTTTTTT. Its translation is CASSSHERLAANTGELFF.

In its sample, this clonotype was seen once. CDR3 loop: CASSPAGTISSYEQYF. Written as DNA, the CDR3 is TGTGCCAGCAGCCCCGCCGGGACCATTAGCTCCTACGAGCAGTACTTC. The chain has TRBV7-8 and TRBJ2-7; D is perhaps TRBD1 or TRBD2 (5 bases each). Germline V lookup: CDR1 SGHVS, CDR2 FQNEAQ. Trimming took 5 bases from V and 0 from J, leaving 17 bases between them. This CDR3 has 16 amino acids.

The table lists this clonotype with many counts. This CDR3 is CASRTSGDSSYNEQFF. For the CDR3, the DNA is TGTGCCAGCAGGACCAGCGGGGACAGCTCCTACAATGAGCAGTTCTTC. The V call is TRBV13, the J call TRBJ2-1, with D possibly called TRBD1 or TRBD2 (7 bases each). V lost 6 bases to trimming and J lost 0 bases, with 15 bases between them. Germline loops: CDR1 PRHDT, CDR2 FYEKMQ (reference sequence). This CDR3 is built from 16 residues.

This clonotype has a count of ten or more. The chain employs TRBV4-1 and TRBJ2-7; 11 bases match TRBD2. CDR1 is MGHRA and CDR2 is YSYEKL in the germline V gene. V lost 1 base, J lost 3 bases, and 2 bases stayed unmatched. The CDR3 loop spans 15 amino acids. CDR3 in amino acids: CASSQGLAGGYEQYF. CDR3 DNA: TGCGCCAGCAGCCAAGGCCTAGCGGGAGGCTACGAGCAGTACTTC.

The rearrangement links TRBV6-1 to TRBJ2-5; possibly TRBD2 for D (7 bases). V gave up 6 bases and J gave up 9 bases, with 20 bases separating them. In germline, CDR1 is MNHNS, CDR2 SASEGT. The CDR3 runs 14 residues. The CDR3 DNA is TGTGCCAGCAGGGCCCTCGGGGGGCCCTTAGCCCAGTACTTC. It translates to CASRALGGPLAQYF.

For this clonotype: It may be a read error: a sequence one base away is much more abundant. The chain recombines TRBV30 with TRBJ1-5; TRBD1 matches at 9 bases. CDR1 and CDR2 from the germline V gene are GTSNPN and SVGIG (reference sequence). V trimming: 4 bases; J trimming: 4 bases; junction bases outside the gene matches: 8. This CDR3 contains 15 residues. CDR3 coding DNA: TGTGCCTGGAACCCCGGGACAGGGAGGAATCAGCCCCAGCATTTT. It yields the protein CAWNPGTGRNQPQHF.

The chain couples TRBV5-1 to TRBJ1-2; D not resolved. The V end lost 1 base, the J end lost 6 bases, and 16 bases lay between the germline ends. CDR1 and CDR2 from the germline V gene are SGHRS and YFSETQ. This CDR3 is 15 amino acids long. This CDR3 reads CASSLTSAALDGYTF. In nucleotides, the CDR3 is TGCGCCAGCAGCTTGACCTCAGCCGCTTTGGATGGCTACACCTTC.

This clonotype has a handful of counts. The rearrangement joins TRBV7-9 to TRBJ2-1, with D unresolved. Germline V CDR1 and CDR2: SEHNR, FQNEAQ (reference sequence). V gave up 0 bases and J gave up 6 bases, with 9 bases separating them. The CDR3 consists of 14 residues. CDR3 in DNA: TGTGCCAGCAGCTTAGCTGGTGGTGTCAATGAGCAGTTCTTC. Translating gives CASSLAGGVNEQFF.

CDR3 sequence (DNA): TGTGCCAGCAGACGGGGTTATAGCAATCAGCCCCAGCATTTT. This encodes CASRRGYSNQPQHF. This chain connects TRBV2 to TRBJ1-5; D not resolved. V was clipped by 6 bases and J by 0 bases, with 9 bases between them. There are 14 residues in the CDR3. Looked up from germline, CDR1 is SNHLY and CDR2 is FYNNEI.

The chain couples TRBV27 to TRBJ2-7, with TRBD1 identical over 8 bases. J gave up 0 bases and V 8 bases, and 12 bases lay outside the gene matches. The CDR3 is 16 amino acids. Germline loops: CDR1 MNHEY, CDR2 SMNVEV (reference sequence). The CDR3 region is CASAGSRDRYSYEQYF. CDR3 coding DNA: TGTGCCAGCGCCGGCTCCCGGGACAGGTACTCCTACGAGCAGTACTTC.

The chain links TRBV19 to TRBJ1-2, with D perhaps matching TRBD1 (5 bases). The CDR3 length is 12 residues. The V gene's germline CDR1 is LNHDA and CDR2 SQIVND (reference sequence). Trimming took 3 bases from V and 6 from J, leaving 8 bases between them. CDR3 in DNA: TGTGCCAGTAGTATGGTAGGGGATGGCTACACCTTC. Its translation is CASSMVGDGYTF.

This chain joins TRBV10-3 and TRBJ2-3, with 8 bases that match TRBD1. The V and J ends lost 3 bases and 6 bases, in that order; junction bases with no gene match: 11. The CDR3 loop spans 16 amino acids. Germline V gene lookup returns CDR1 ENHRY and CDR2 SYGVKD. DNA for the CDR3: TGTGCCATCAGTGATTGGACAGGGAACCGGGGGGATACGCAGTATTTT. This codes for CAISDWTGNRGDTQYF.

V usage is TRBV7-2 and J usage is TRBJ2-4; D unresolved. Per germline, CDR1 SGHTA and CDR2 FQGNSA. The germline V and J ends were trimmed by 4 bases and 1 base, with 14 bases remaining between them. This CDR3 contains 16 residues. CDR3 protein: CASSWEGPAAKNIQYF. The CDR3 DNA sequence: TGTGCCAGCAGCTGGGAAGGGCCCGCGGCCAAAAACATTCAGTACTTC.

This clonotype was seen ten or more times. This chain links TRBV5-1 with TRBJ2-1, with a weak D call TRBD1 (6 bases). CDR1 SGHRS and CDR2 YFSETQ come from the germline V gene. The germline V and J ends were trimmed by 4 bases and 1 base, with 12 bases remaining between them. The CDR3 spans 15 residues. The chain's CDR3 is CASSLGATSYNEQFF. CDR3 DNA sequence: TGCGCCAGCAGCCTGGGGGCCACATCCTACAATGAGCAGTTCTTC.

This clonotype was recorded at least ten times. V is TRBV7-2 and J is TRBJ2-1, with D possibly matching TRBD2 (5 bases). Trimming took off 9 bases at V and 0 bases at J, with 15 bases between the two ends. This CDR3 contains 15 residues. Germline values: CDR1 SGHTA, CDR2 FQGNSA. This CDR3 is CAREKADSSYNEQFF. CDR3 nucleotide sequence: TGTGCCAGAGAGAAAGCGGATAGCTCCTACAATGAGCAGTTCTTC.

The V call is TRBV6-5, the J call TRBJ1-6; D remains ambiguous. Deletions cut 2 bases from V and 10 bases from J, with 12 bases between. CDR3 length: 14 amino acids. Germline assignment: CDR1 MNHEY and CDR2 SVGAGI. The CDR3 region has the DNA TGTGCCAGCAGTTACGGTCTAGGGCAGTCACCCCTCCACTTT. This gives the protein CASSYGLGQSPLHF.

This CDR3 reads CASSLSTSGRLHTGELFF. DNA for the CDR3: TGTGCCAGCAGTTTATCTACTAGCGGGAGGCTGCACACCGGGGAGCTGTTTTTT. The chain carries TRBV27 and TRBJ2-2; 12 bases are a match to TRBD2. In germline, CDR1 is MNHEY, CDR2 SMNVEV (reference sequence). CDR3 length equals 18 residues. With 0 bases clipped from V and 3 bases from J, the junction kept 5 bases outside the gene matches.

A few counts support this clonotype. V usage is TRBV30 and J usage is TRBJ1-1; possible D gene TRBD1, 6 bases. The germline gives CDR1 GTSNPN, CDR2 SVGIG (reference sequence). Deletions cut 0 bases from V and 7 bases from J, with 18 bases between. The CDR3 has 15 amino acids. In nucleotides, the CDR3 is TGTGCCTGGAGTGTTGGGGCAGGGGTTTGGAATGAAGCTTTCTTT. It is translated as CAWSVGAGVWNEAFF. The variable domain in full, completed from reference TRBV30 and TRBJ1-1, reads SQTIHQWPATLVQPVGSPLSLECTVEGTSNPNLYWYRQAAGRGLQLLFYSVGIGQISSEVPQNLSASRPQDRQFILSSKKLLLSDSGFYLCAWSVGAGVWNEAFFGQGTRLTVV.

This chain joins TRBV20-1 and TRBJ2-1; possibly TRBD1 or TRBD2 for D (5 bases each). CDR1 is DFQATT, CDR2 SNEGSKA, per germline (reference sequence). The CDR3 has 17 amino acids. V was shortened by 3 bases and J by 0 bases, with 18 bases between the two germline ends. The CDR3 bases are TGCAGTGCTAGTGGGGCGGGTGTCTATCACTCCTACAATGAGCAGTTCTTC. It encodes CSASGAGVYHSYNEQFF.

This clonotype was seen at least ten times. The genes are TRBV12-3 or TRBV12-4 and TRBJ2-1; 7 bases map to TRBD1. V lost 6 bases and J lost 6; bases outside the gene matches: 14. The CDR3 is made up of 16 amino acids. Here the CDR3 reads CASSTPMYRGSNEQFF. The CDR3 DNA sequence: TGTGCCAGCAGCACCCCGATGTACAGGGGTAGCAATGAGCAGTTCTTC.

This clonotype was picked up a small number of times. The J gene is TRBJ2-5, the V gene TRBV5-4; tentative D call: TRBD1 (6 bases). The germline gives CDR1 SGHNT, CDR2 YYREEE (reference sequence). Trimming removed 3 bases from V and 5 bases from J, with 11 bases in between. This CDR3 region has 13 residues. CDR3 region: CASSYQGRETQYF. CDR3 nucleotides: TGTGCCAGCAGCTACCAGGGGCGTGAGACCCAGTACTTC.

V and J are TRBV29-1 and TRBJ2-7; D may be TRBD1 or TRBD2 (5 bases each). V was shortened by 7 bases and J by 0 bases, with 16 bases between the two germline ends. The germline V gene encodes CDR1 SQVTM and CDR2 ANQGSEA. The length of the CDR3 is 14 residues. The CDR3 spells CSAVGVGASYEQYF. The CDR3 DNA follows: TGCAGCGCTGTGGGGGTGGGAGCCTCCTACGAGCAGTACTTC.

The V gene is TRBV2, the J gene TRBJ2-6; D uncertain. Germline values: CDR1 SNHLY, CDR2 FYNNEI. V lost 6 bases and J 2 bases, leaving 8 bases between the germline ends. The length of the CDR3 is 14 residues. This chain's CDR3 is CASRSTPGANVLTF. CDR3 in DNA: TGTGCCAGCAGGAGTACTCCTGGGGCCAACGTCCTGACTTTC. The variable domain in full, completed from reference TRBV2 and TRBJ2-6, reads EPEVTQTPSHQVTQMGQEVILRCVPISNHLYFYWYRQILGQKVEFLVSFYNNEISEKSEIFDDQFSVERPDGSNFTLKIRSTKLEDSAMYFCASRSTPGANVLTFGAGSRLTVL.

This clonotype has more than one count but fewer than ten. The chain links TRBV13 to TRBJ2-7; TRBD2 aligns across 8 bases. CDR3 length: 15 amino acids. Germline CDR1 reads PRHDT; CDR2 reads FYEKMQ (reference sequence). Trimming cost V 4 bases and J 7 bases; bases outside gene matches: 12. The CDR3 DNA is TGTGCCAGCAGCTATAGCGGGGAGGGCCTTGATGAGCAGTACTTC. It codes for CASSYSGEGLDEQYF.